This T cell receptor (beta chain) is drawn from a study of blood T cells in healthy people across ages (dated by TCRdb to 2014 to 2015). Regarding the study in general: In model experiments, template switching captured about one uniquely barcoded TCR beta cDNA molecule for every two T cells. To track age-related changes in TCR beta repertoire diversity, the study relied on deep sequencing normalized with unique cDNA molecular identifiers. Four age groups were formed from the donors: young (average 16 years), middle-aged (roughly 38), aged (roughly 59) and long-lived (more than 75). To avoid experimental bias, donors of different ages were distributed randomly across sequencing lanes. For two donors (one aged 18 to 29 and one aged 80 or older), the study analyzed two additional independent replicas of 1 million unique cDNA reads from the same blood draw. General study outcomes and caveats: The long-lived group showed more naive CD4+ T cells, fewer expanded clones and increased TCR diversity than the aged group, suggesting age selection. Because donor CMV infection status was unknown, age-related changes in expanded clonotypes were potentially confounded. Since profiling was done on bulk unsorted PBMCs, naive and antigen-experienced compartments could not be conclusively compared. Estimates of total diversity based on one million sequenced T cells were considered lower bounds and underestimates. As age increased, observed TCR beta diversity per million T cells dropped in a roughly linear way, and a significant reduction was already evident by age 40. Observed TCR beta diversity correlated strongly with the percentage of naive T cells measured by flow cytometry.

The method was 5' RACE. Sequencer: Illumina HiSeq 2500. A second PCR of about 6 to 12 cycles was performed with a sample-barcoded 5' primer and a J-beta primer mix. A unique molecular identifier was introduced onto each TCR beta cDNA molecule by a template-switch 5' adaptor carrying 12 random nucleotides. Each sample yielded at least 3 million CDR3-containing paired-end reads. First-strand cDNA synthesis was performed from all RNA using the Mint cDNA synthesis kit, with priming by a TRBC-specific oligonucleotide. Following uracil-DNA glycosylase treatment, a first 18-cycle PCR with universal primers M1SS and BC2_uni_R was performed on all cDNA. In the authors' own workflow: For normalization, 1 million high-quality reads, each with a distinct molecular identifier, were randomly selected from each sample. Instead of being binned into consensus sequences, reads that shared molecular identifiers were thrown out. MiTCR, run with a Q25 quality threshold and the strictest error-elimination algorithm, handled CDR3 identification, clonotype clustering and error correction. Lower-bound total TCR beta diversity was estimated with a nonparametric unseen species model using Euler transformation. The public reads were run again by TCRdb, first through fastp at Q25 and then through MiXCR, and only productive beta chains were kept. Every entry covers one CDR3 protein and lists the most common genes and DNA from its rows. None of the V and J calls come from the authors' own analysis; TCRdb made them. The table for this sample lists 650,000 to 950,000 distinct CDR3 sequences; about 42% of them were counted only once. Roughly 19% of the sample is in the top ten clones.

Notes on this clonotype: This receptor's antigen is unknown. No much larger clone is present one base from it, and per-base qualities are unavailable.

Relative to germline, V is 6 bases shorter and J is 5 bases shorter, with 22 bases between their ends. The germline V gene (reference sequence) specifies PRHDT as CDR1 and FYEKMQ as CDR2. From the cysteine through the phenylalanine, the CDR3 covers 16 amino acids. The CDR3 DNA has 48 bases and is translated from base 1. Systemically healthy Caucasian individuals from Russia, some 38 in total and aged about 6 to 90 years, were included as donors. Each donor gave 9 to 10 milliliters of peripheral blood, collected into EDTA-treated Vacutainer tubes. Ficoll-Paque density-gradient centrifugation was used to isolate PBMCs, with at least 6.5 million per sample. Total RNA, at least 5.5 micrograms per sample, was extracted from PBMCs with Trizol reagent. Naive CD45RAhigh/CD27high T cell percentages were measured by flow cytometry on a PBMC aliquot from every donor.

Sequenced material: blood. The source is a man aged 60 to 69 in good health. The chain was built from TRBV13 and TRBJ1-2; too little of a D gene remains to name it. The sequenced DNA is TGTGCCAGCAGGCGTCCCGTGGACGGGCAACTATATGGCTACACCTTC. It specifies CASRRPVDGQLYGYTF.